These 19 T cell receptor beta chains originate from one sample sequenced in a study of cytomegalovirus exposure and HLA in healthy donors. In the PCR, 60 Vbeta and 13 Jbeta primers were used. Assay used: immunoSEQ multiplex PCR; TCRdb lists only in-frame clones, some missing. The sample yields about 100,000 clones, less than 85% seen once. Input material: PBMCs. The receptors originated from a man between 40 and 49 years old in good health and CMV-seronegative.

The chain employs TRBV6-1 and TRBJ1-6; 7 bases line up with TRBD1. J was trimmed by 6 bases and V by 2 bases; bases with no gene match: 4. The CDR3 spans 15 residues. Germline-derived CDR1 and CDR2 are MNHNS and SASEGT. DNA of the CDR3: TGTGCCAGCAGTGAAAGTCAGGGGGTTAATTCACCCCTCCACTTT. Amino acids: CASSESQGVNSPLHF.

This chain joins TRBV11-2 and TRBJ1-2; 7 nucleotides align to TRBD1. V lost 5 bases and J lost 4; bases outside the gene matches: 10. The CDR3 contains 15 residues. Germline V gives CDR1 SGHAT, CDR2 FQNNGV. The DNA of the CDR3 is TGTGCCAGCAGCGCGACTGGGACAGCCCTCTATGGCTACACCTTC. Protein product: CASSATGTALYGYTF.

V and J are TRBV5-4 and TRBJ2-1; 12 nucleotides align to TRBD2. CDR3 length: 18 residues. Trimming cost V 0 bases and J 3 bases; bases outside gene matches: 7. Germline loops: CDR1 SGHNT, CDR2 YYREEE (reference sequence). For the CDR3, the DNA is TGTGCCAGCAGCTTGGACGCTAGCGGGGGGGCCCTCTACAATGAGCAGTTCTTC. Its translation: CASSLDASGGALYNEQFF.

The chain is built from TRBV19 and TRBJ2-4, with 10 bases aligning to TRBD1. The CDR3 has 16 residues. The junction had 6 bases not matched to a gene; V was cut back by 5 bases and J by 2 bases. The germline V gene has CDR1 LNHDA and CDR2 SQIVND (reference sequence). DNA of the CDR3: TGTGCCAGTAGTGGTAGGGACAGGGGTTCCAAAAACATTCAGTACTTC. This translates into CASSGRDRGSKNIQYF.

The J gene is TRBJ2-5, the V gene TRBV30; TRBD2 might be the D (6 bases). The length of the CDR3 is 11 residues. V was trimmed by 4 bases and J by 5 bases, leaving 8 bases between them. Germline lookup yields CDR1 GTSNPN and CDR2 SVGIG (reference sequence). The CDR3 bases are TGTGCCTGGATAGCGGTGGAGACCCAGTACTTC. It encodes CAWIAVETQYF.

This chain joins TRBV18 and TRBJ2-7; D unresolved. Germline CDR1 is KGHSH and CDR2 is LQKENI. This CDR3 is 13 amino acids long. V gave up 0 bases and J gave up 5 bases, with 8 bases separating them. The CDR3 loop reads CASSPPGSDEQYF. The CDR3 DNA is TGTGCCAGCTCACCACCCGGGTCAGACGAGCAGTACTTC.

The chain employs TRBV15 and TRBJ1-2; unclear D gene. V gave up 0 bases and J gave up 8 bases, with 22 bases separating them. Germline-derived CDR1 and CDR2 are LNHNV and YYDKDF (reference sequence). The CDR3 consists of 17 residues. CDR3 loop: CATSRDVMRRRTRGYTF. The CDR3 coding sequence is TGTGCCACCAGCAGAGATGTTATGAGACGGAGAACTAGAGGCTACACCTTC.

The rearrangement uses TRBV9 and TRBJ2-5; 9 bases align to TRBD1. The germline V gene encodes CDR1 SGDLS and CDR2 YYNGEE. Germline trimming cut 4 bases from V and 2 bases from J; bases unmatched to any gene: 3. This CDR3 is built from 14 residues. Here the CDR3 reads CASSTGTGQETQYF. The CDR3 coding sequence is TGTGCCAGCAGCACAGGGACAGGGCAAGAGACCCAGTACTTC.

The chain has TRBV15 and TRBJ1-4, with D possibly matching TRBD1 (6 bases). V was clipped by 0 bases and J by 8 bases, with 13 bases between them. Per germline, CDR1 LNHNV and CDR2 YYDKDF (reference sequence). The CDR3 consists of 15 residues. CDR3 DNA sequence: TGTGCCACCAGCAGAGATCGGTCTGGGGGCGAAAAACTGTTTTTT. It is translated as CATSRDRSGGEKLFF.

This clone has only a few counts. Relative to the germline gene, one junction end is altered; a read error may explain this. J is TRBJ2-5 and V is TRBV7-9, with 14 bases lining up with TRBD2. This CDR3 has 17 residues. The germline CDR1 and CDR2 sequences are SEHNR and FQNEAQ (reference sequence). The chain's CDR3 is CSSSAGLAGGAEETQYF. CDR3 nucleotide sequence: TGTTCCAGCAGCGCAGGACTAGCGGGGGGCGCAGAAGAGACCCAGTACTTC.

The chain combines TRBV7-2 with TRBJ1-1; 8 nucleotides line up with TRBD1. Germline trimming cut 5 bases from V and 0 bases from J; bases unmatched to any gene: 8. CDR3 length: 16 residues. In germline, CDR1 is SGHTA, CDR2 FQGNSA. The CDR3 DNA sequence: TGTGCCAGCAGCCCTCGGACAGGGTATATGAACACTGAAGCTTTCTTT. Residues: CASSPRTGYMNTEAFF.

The CDR3 sequence: CASSLAERLQETQYF. DNA for the CDR3: TGTGCCAGCAGCTTGGCCGAGAGACTCCAAGAGACCCAGTACTTC. V gene TRBV5-4 combines with J gene TRBJ2-5; unclear D gene. This CDR3 has 15 amino acids. Germline CDR1 SGHNT, CDR2 YYREEE (reference sequence). The ends were cut back, 0 bases at V and 1 base at J, with 10 bases in the middle.

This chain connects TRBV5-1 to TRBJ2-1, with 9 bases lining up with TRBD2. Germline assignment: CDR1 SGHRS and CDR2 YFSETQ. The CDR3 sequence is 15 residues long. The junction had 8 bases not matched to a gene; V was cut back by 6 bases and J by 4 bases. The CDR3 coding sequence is TGCGCCAGCACTAGCGGGGACACCCTTTACAATGAGCAGTTCTTC. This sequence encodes CASTSGDTLYNEQFF.

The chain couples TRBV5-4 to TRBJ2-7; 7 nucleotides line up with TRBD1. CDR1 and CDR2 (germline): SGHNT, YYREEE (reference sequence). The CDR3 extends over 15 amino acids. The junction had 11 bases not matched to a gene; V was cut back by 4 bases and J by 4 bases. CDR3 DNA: TGTGCCAGCAGCCCCCAAGCAGGGGGAACGTACGAGCAGTACTTC. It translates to CASSPQAGGTYEQYF.

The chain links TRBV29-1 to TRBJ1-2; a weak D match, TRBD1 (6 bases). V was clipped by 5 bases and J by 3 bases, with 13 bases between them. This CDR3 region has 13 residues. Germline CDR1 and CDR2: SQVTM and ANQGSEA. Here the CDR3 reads CSVRGGSDYGYTF. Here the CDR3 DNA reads TGCAGCGTTAGGGGGGGTTCGGACTATGGCTACACCTTC.

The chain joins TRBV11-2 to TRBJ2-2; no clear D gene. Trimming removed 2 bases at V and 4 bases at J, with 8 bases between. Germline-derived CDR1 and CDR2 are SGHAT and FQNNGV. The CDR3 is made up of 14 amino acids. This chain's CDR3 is CASSLFGATGELFF. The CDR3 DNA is TGTGCCAGCAGCTTATTCGGAGCCACCGGGGAGCTGTTTTTT.

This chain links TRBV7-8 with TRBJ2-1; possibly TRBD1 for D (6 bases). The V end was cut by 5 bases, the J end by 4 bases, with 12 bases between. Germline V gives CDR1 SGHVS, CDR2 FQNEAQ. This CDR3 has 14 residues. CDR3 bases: TGTGCCAGCAGCGGGGGACACCAATACAATGAGCAGTTCTTC. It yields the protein CASSGGHQYNEQFF.

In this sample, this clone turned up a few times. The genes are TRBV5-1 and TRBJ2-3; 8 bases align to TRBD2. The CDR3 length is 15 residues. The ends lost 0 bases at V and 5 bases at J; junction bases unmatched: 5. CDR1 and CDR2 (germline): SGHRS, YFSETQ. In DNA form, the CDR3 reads TGCGCCAGCAGCTTGGTTCGGGGGGGAATAGATACGCAGTATTTT. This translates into CASSLVRGGIDTQYF.

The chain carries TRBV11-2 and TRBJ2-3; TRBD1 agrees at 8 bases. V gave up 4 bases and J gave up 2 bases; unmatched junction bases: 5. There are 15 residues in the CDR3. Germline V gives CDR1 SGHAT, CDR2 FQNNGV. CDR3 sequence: CASSSRQGITDTQYF. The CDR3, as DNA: TGTGCCAGCAGCTCGCGACAGGGGATCACAGATACGCAGTATTTT.